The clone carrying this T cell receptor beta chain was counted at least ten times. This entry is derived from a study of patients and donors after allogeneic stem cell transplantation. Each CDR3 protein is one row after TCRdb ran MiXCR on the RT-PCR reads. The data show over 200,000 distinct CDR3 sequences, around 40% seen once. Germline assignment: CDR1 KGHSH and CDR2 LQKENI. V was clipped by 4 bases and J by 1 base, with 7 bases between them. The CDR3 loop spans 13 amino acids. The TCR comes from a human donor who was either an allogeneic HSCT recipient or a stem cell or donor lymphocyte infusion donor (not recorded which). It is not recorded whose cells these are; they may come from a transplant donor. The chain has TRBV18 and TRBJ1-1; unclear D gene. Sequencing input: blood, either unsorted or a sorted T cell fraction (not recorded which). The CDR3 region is CASSLTKNTEAFF. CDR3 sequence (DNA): TGTGCCAGCTCACTCACAAAGAACACTGAAGCTTTCTTT.